Below, 30 T cell receptor beta chains from the same sample are listed, as sequenced in a study of beta chain features in type 1 diabetes. General study points: In every one of the four CD4+ subsets, TCRB CDR3s were moderately but significantly shorter in Type 1 diabetes patients.

Investigators reverse transcribed all isolated RNA, so they sequenced expressed TCRB transcripts. TCRdb keeps only in-frame clones here, not all; method: immunoSEQ multiplex PCR. Among hundreds of thousands of clones listed, approximately 10% were seen once. These TCRs are of unknown antigen specificity. Input material: naive CD4+ T cells from blood. The receptors were gathered from a man in his thirties or forties with type 1 diabetes.

This clone came up a few times. The chain combines TRBV5-4 with TRBJ2-5, with D possibly matching TRBD2 (7 bases). The CDR3 runs 15 residues. V was shortened by 4 bases and J by 5 bases, with 18 bases between the two germline ends. Germline CDR1 SGHNT, CDR2 YYREEE (reference sequence). The DNA of the CDR3 is TGTGCCAGCAGCCCGAGGGGGAGGGAAGGGGAGACCCAGTACTTC. As protein: CASSPRGREGETQYF.

The CDR3 DNA sequence: TGTGCCAGCAGCGTAGCTTCTAGCGGAGATACGCAGTATTTT. This encodes CASSVASSGDTQYF. This chain connects TRBV9 to TRBJ2-3; TRBD2 matches 7 bases. V gave up 0 bases and J gave up 5 bases; unmatched junction bases: 3. Germline lookup yields CDR1 SGDLS and CDR2 YYNGEE. This CDR3 spans 14 amino acids.

Only a few counts were recorded for this clone. The rearrangement joins TRBV7-9 to TRBJ2-6; 8 nucleotides line up with TRBD1. This CDR3 comprises 16 residues. From germline, CDR1 is SEHNR and CDR2 FQNEAQ (reference sequence). V was clipped by 5 bases and J by 2 bases; unmatched bases: 5. The CDR3 here is CASSPQGAAGANVLTF. Here the CDR3 DNA reads TGTGCCAGCAGCCCGCAGGGGGCGGCTGGGGCCAACGTCCTGACTTTC.

This clone was recorded a few times. The chain is built from TRBV9 and TRBJ1-6; unclear D gene. Germline CDR1 reads SGDLS; CDR2 reads YYNGEE. V lost 0 bases and J 9 bases, leaving 10 bases between the germline ends. The CDR3 consists of 14 residues. As DNA, the CDR3 is TGTGCCAGCAGCGTAGCTCCTCGGGGTTCACCCCTCCACTTT. The encoded protein is CASSVAPRGSPLHF.

V and J are TRBV4-1 and TRBJ2-7, with D tentatively TRBD1 (5 bases). Per germline, CDR1 MGHRA and CDR2 YSYEKL. V lost 0 bases to trimming and J lost 3 bases, with 15 bases between them. The CDR3 extends over 16 amino acids. The CDR3 DNA is TGCGCCAGCAGCCAAGACCTGCGTAGGCAGGGCTACGAGCAGTACTTC. This codes for CASSQDLRRQGYEQYF.

In its sample, this clone was seen a few times. The chain links TRBV25-1 to TRBJ1-6; the match to TRBD1 covers 8 bases. Germline V CDR1 and CDR2: MGHDK, SYGVNS. The CDR3 has 15 amino acids. V trimming: 4 bases; J trimming: 9 bases; junction bases outside the gene matches: 8. The chain's CDR3 is CASSGGGQGSSPLHF. The CDR3 nucleotides are TGTGCCAGCAGTGGAGGAGGACAGGGCAGTTCACCCCTCCACTTT. Full variable domain (missing parts from reference TRBV25-1 and TRBJ1-6): EADIYQTPRYLVIGTGKKITLECSQTMGHDKMYWYQQDPGMELHLIHYSYGVNSTEKGDLSSESTVSRIRTEHFPLTLESARPSHTSQYLCASSGGGQGSSPLHFGNGTRLTVT.

This clone has just a few counts. The rearrangement uses TRBV6-5 and TRBJ2-6; no definite D call. The V end was cut by 2 bases, the J end by 5 bases, with 4 bases between. The CDR3 totals 13 residues. Germline CDR1 is MNHEY and CDR2 is SVGAGI. CDR3: CASSYGRANVLTF. The CDR3 DNA reads as TGTGCCAGCAGTTACGGGCGGGCCAACGTCCTGACTTTC.

The rearrangement uses TRBV4-2 and TRBJ2-3; 8 bases line up with TRBD2. Germline values: CDR1 LGHNA, CDR2 YNFKEQ. The V and J ends lost 1 base and 3 bases, in that order; junction bases with no gene match: 6. The CDR3 is 16 amino acids. As DNA, the CDR3 is TGTGCCAGCAGCCAAGTTCGGGGGGGCCGGACAGATACGCAGTATTTT. Its translation is CASSQVRGGRTDTQYF.

The genes are TRBV10-2 and TRBJ2-5; 8 bases align to TRBD1. The CDR3 runs 16 residues. In germline, CDR1 is WSHSY, CDR2 SAAADI. Trimming took 6 bases from V and 1 from J; bases not matched to a gene: 10. The CDR3 bases are TGCGCCAGCAGCGGATCCGGGACAGGCTTCCAAGAGACCCAGTACTTC. Encoded protein: CASSGSGTGFQETQYF.

This clone turned up a few times. The chain recombines TRBV9 with TRBJ2-7; D ambiguous. The CDR3 is 13 amino acids. Germline V gives CDR1 SGDLS, CDR2 YYNGEE. The V and J ends lost 2 bases and 3 bases respectively, with 9 bases between them. The CDR3 protein is CASSVGIGYEQYF. The CDR3 nucleotides read TGTGCCAGCAGCGTGGGCATCGGCTACGAGCAGTACTTC.

The chain recombines TRBV11-1 with TRBJ2-5; possibly TRBD2 for D (5 bases). V was clipped by 6 bases and J by 5 bases, with 13 bases between them. CDR3 length equals 13 residues. Germline V gene sequence: CDR1 SGHAT, CDR2 FQDESV (reference sequence). The CDR3 DNA is TGTGCCAGCAGTCCGGGATTTGAGGAGACCCAGTACTTC. Its protein is CASSPGFEETQYF.

The chain recombines TRBV19 with TRBJ2-6; no clear D. The V and J ends lost 6 bases and 2 bases respectively, with 14 bases between them. The length of the CDR3 is 16 residues. Germline CDR1 reads LNHDA; CDR2 reads SQIVND (reference sequence). The CDR3 protein is CASSRHLGPGANVLTF. CDR3 sequence (DNA): TGTGCCAGTAGCAGACATCTGGGCCCTGGGGCCAACGTCCTGACTTTC.

This clone was observed a few times. V and J are TRBV4-3 and TRBJ1-2; possible D gene TRBD1, 6 bases. CDR3 length equals 15 residues. Germline V gene sequence: CDR1 LGHNA, CDR2 YSLEER. V was trimmed by 0 bases and J by 0 bases, leaving 8 bases between them. In DNA, the CDR3 is TGCGCCAGCAGCCAAGATTCAGGGGCTAACTATGGCTACACCTTC. It is translated as CASSQDSGANYGYTF.

This clone was counted between two and nine times. V usage is TRBV5-6 and J usage is TRBJ2-2; D may be TRBD1 (5 bases). Trimming removed 0 bases at V and 4 bases at J, with 10 bases between. Germline V gene lookup returns CDR1 SGHDT and CDR2 YYEEEE. The CDR3 covers 15 residues. Here the CDR3 reads CASSLARTSTGELFF. CDR3 DNA: TGTGCCAGCAGCTTGGCCCGGACAAGCACCGGGGAGCTGTTTTTT. Supplemented by reference TRBV5-6 and TRBJ2-2, the full variable domain reads DAGVTQSPTHLIKTRGQQVTLRCSPKSGHDTVSWYQQALGQGPQFIFQYYEEEERQRGNFPDRFSGHQFPNYSSELNVNALLLGDSALYLCASSLARTSTGELFFGEGSRLTVL.

The rearrangement uses TRBV6-6 and TRBJ2-2; D not resolved. Deletions cut 11 bases from V and 2 bases from J, with 12 bases between. Germline V gene lookup returns CDR1 MNHNY and CDR2 SVGAGI (reference sequence). This CDR3 comprises 13 residues. Here the CDR3 DNA reads TGTGCCTCCAGGCAGGTCAACACCGGGGAGCTGTTTTTT. The encoded protein is CASRQVNTGELFF.

The chain is built from TRBV29-1 and TRBJ2-7, with D perhaps matching TRBD2 (7 bases). The CDR3 runs 13 residues. Germline V gene sequence: CDR1 SQVTM, CDR2 ANQGSEA. Trimming removed 5 bases at V and 6 bases at J, with 17 bases between. CDR3 sequence reads: CSVRGQRGFEQYF. CDR3 coding DNA: TGCAGCGTTCGCGGACAGCGGGGCTTCGAGCAGTACTTC.

This clone was picked up a small number of times. The J gene is TRBJ1-3, the V gene TRBV9; the D is unclear. The V gene lost 0 bases and the J gene lost 6 bases, with 7 bases spanning the gap. This CDR3 comprises 13 residues. CDR1 and CDR2 from the germline V gene are SGDLS and YYNGEE. The DNA for the CDR3 is TGTGCCAGCAGCGTAGATCGGGAAAACACCATATATTTT. As protein: CASSVDRENTIYF.

This clone occurred a few times. This chain's CDR3 is CSVAPTGTSYGYTF. Here the CDR3 DNA reads TGCAGCGTTGCCCCGACAGGAACTTCCTATGGCTACACCTTC. The rearrangement links TRBV29-1 to TRBJ1-2, with D perhaps TRBD1 (6 bases). Germline CDR1 reads SQVTM; CDR2 reads ANQGSEA. This CDR3 comprises 14 residues. Trimming cost V 4 bases and J 4 bases, with 16 bases left between them.

Regarding this clone: Additional DNA sequences in this sample encode the identical CDR3. V is TRBV18 and J is TRBJ2-3; no clear D gene. CDR1 and CDR2 (germline): KGHSH, LQKENI. Trimming cost V 2 bases and J 4 bases, with 4 bases left between them. The CDR3 is made up of 12 amino acids. The CDR3 DNA reads as TGTGCCAGCTCACCAAGCGCAGATACGCAGTATTTT. Its translation: CASSPSADTQYF.

This chain joins TRBV7-9 and TRBJ1-2, with D possibly TRBD1 on 5 matching bases. The V gene lost 6 bases and the J gene lost 8 bases, with 13 bases spanning the gap. The CDR3 loop spans 12 amino acids. The germline V gene encodes CDR1 SEHNR and CDR2 FQNEAQ (reference sequence). For the CDR3, the DNA is TGTGCCAGCAGTTCAGGGTTGTTCGGCTACACCTTC. Its protein is CASSSGLFGYTF.

This chain uses TRBV29-1 with TRBJ2-1, with 7 bases aligning to TRBD2. This CDR3 has 15 amino acids. The J segment lost 2 bases and the V segment lost 6 bases, leaving 10 bases of the junction unmatched. CDR1 is SQVTM and CDR2 is ANQGSEA in the germline V gene. The CDR3 nucleotides are TGCAGCGTCGCCCCCCGACTAGCTCCCTACAATGAGCAGTTCTTC. This translates into CSVAPRLAPYNEQFF.

In nucleotides, the CDR3 is TGCGCCAGCAGCCAAGAACAGGAACGAAACACCATATATTTT. Translation gives CASSQEQERNTIYF. V gene TRBV4-3 combines with J gene TRBJ1-3; D is possibly TRBD1 (5 bases). The germline V gene has CDR1 LGHNA and CDR2 YSLEER. The CDR3 sequence is 14 residues long. V gave up 0 bases and J gave up 5 bases, with 8 bases separating them.

This clone was picked up a small number of times. The rearrangement links TRBV7-6 to TRBJ2-2; D call uncertain. Trimming stripped 5 bases from V and 7 bases from J, with 11 bases between. This CDR3 region has 13 residues. Germline lookup yields CDR1 SGHVS and CDR2 FNYEAQ. CDR3 loop: CASSPLSGGELFF. CDR3 nucleotide sequence: TGTGCCAGCAGCCCGCTTTCAGGCGGGGAGCTGTTTTTT.

The genes are TRBV30 and TRBJ2-7; TRBD1 aligns across 7 bases. J lost 3 bases, V lost 7 bases, and 9 bases had no gene match. Germline loops: CDR1 GTSNPN, CDR2 SVGIG (reference sequence). The CDR3 consists of 13 residues. CDR3 sequence reads: CAFNPPGGYEQYF. The CDR3 DNA follows: TGTGCCTTCAATCCCCCAGGGGGCTACGAGCAGTACTTC.

This clone was seen only a few times. The rearrangement uses TRBV7-3 and TRBJ2-5; a possible D gene is TRBD2 (5 bases). V dropped 1 base and J dropped 7 bases, with 10 bases sitting between them. The CDR3 is 13 amino acids. Germline CDR1 and CDR2: SGHTA and FQGTGA. In nucleotides, the CDR3 is TGTGCCAGCAGCTTAAATCATGAGGGGACCCAGTACTTC. This encodes CASSLNHEGTQYF.

This chain links TRBV2 with TRBJ1-2, with D hard to call. Per the germline V gene, CDR1 is SNHLY and CDR2 is FYNNEI. V was shortened by 2 bases and J by 8 bases, with 3 bases between the two germline ends. The CDR3 covers 10 residues. DNA of the CDR3: TGTGCCAGCAGTGAATTAGGCTACACCTTC. This codes for CASSELGYTF.

This clone was observed a handful of times. This sequence joins TRBV28 and TRBJ2-7; D ambiguous. The CDR3 totals 15 residues. Germline-derived CDR1 and CDR2 are MDHEN and SYDVKM. The germline V and J ends were trimmed by 3 bases and 3 bases, with 15 bases remaining between them. CDR3 nucleotide sequence: TGTGCCAGCAGTTTCTCCTCGGGTAAATACTACGAGCAGTACTTC. It is translated as CASSFSSGKYYEQYF.

This chain links TRBV9 with TRBJ1-3; no definite D call. Germline CDR1 reads SGDLS; CDR2 reads YYNGEE. The CDR3 consists of 16 residues. Trimming removed 2 bases at V and 2 bases at J, with 14 bases between. This chain's CDR3 is CASSVEKGGPGNTIYF. CDR3 coding DNA: TGTGCCAGCAGCGTTGAGAAGGGAGGTCCTGGAAACACCATATATTTT.

The chain joins TRBV7-9 to TRBJ1-2; D is undetermined. Germline CDR1 reads SEHNR; CDR2 reads FQNEAQ (reference sequence). The V gene lost 1 base and the J gene lost 5 bases, with 8 bases spanning the gap. The CDR3 loop spans 13 amino acids. This chain's CDR3 is CASSLGNRYGYTF. Written as DNA, the CDR3 is TGTGCCAGCAGCTTAGGGAACAGATATGGCTACACCTTC.

This clone was counted between two and nine times. The chain is built from TRBV15 and TRBJ2-7; D uncertain. The CDR3 spans 14 residues. CDR1 and CDR2 from the germline V gene are LNHNV and YYDKDF (reference sequence). The ends were cut back, 0 bases at V and 6 bases at J, with 12 bases in the middle. The CDR3 coding sequence is TGTGCCACCAGCAGAGATAGTGGGCTTGGCGAGCAGTACTTC. Encoded protein: CATSRDSGLGEQYF.